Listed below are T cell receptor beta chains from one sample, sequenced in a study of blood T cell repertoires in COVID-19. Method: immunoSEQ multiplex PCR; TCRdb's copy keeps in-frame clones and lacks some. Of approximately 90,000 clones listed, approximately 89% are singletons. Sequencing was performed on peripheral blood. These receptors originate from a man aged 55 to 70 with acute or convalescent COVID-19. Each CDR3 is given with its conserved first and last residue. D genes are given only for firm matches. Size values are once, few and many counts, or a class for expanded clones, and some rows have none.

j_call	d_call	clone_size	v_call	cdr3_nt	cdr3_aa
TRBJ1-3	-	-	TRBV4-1	TGCGCCAGCAGCCAAGAAGTGGCCGGAAACACCATATATTTT	CASSQEVAGNTIYF
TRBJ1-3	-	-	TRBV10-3	TGTGCCATCAGTGAGGGGGGCCTTGGAAACTCTGGAAACACCATATATTTT	CAISEGGLGNSGNTIYF
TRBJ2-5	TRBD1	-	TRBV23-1	TGCGCCAGCAGTCGCAACAGGGGACGAGAGACCCAGTACTTC	CASSRNRGRETQYF
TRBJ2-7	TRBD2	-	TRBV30	TGTGCCTGGAGCCTAGCGGGCGAGCAGTACTTC	CAWSLAGEQYF
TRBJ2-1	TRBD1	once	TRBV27	TGTGCCAGCAGCCTTCAGGGGGTTTTATACAATGAGCAGTTCTTC	CASSLQGVLYNEQFF
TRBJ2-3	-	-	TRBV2	TGTGCCAGCGAACCCTTTGGCGGGGGCACAGATACGCAGTATTTT	CASEPFGGGTDTQYF
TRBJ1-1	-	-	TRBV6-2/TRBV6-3	TGTGCCAGCAGCGGAGGGCTAGCTTTCTTT	CASSGGLAFF
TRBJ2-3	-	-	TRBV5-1	TGCGCCAGCAGCACAACAGGGATAGTCACAGATACGCAGTATTTT	CASSTTGIVTDTQYF
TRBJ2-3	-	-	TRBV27	TGTGCCAGCAGTTCGGGATCCCGGTCAGATACGCAGTATTTT	CASSSGSRSDTQYF
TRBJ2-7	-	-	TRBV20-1	TGCAGTGCTAGTGGGTTTGGAACAGCCACCTACGAGCAGTACTTC	CSASGFGTATYEQYF
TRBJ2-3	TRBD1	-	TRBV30	TGTGCCTGGAGTTTGGACAGGGGTTTTGCAGATACGCAGTATTTT	CAWSLDRGFADTQYF
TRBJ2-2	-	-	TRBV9	TGTGCCAGCAGCGTAGTGCAAGGGGCCCTGAACACCGGGGAGCTGTTTTTT	CASSVVQGALNTGELFF
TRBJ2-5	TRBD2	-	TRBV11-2	TGTGCCAGCAGCTTAGTGGGACTAGCGGGATTCGAGACCCAGTACTTC	CASSLVGLAGFETQYF
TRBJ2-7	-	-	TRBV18	TGTGCCAGCTCACCGTCGGGGGGCGGCTACGAGCAGTACTTC	CASSPSGGGYEQYF
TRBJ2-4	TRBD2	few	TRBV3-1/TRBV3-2	TGTGCCAGCAGCCAAGATGGGGGGGGATCTACAAAACTAGCCAAAAACATTCAGTACTTC	CASSQDGGGSTKLAKNIQYF
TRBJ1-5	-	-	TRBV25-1	TGTGCCAGCAGTGAATTTGGGAGACAGCCCCAGCATTTT	CASSEFGRQPQHF
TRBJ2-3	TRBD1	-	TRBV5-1	TGCGCCAGCAGCTTGGTTACAGGGGCAGATACGCAGTATTTT	CASSLVTGADTQYF
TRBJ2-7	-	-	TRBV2	TGTGCCAGCAGTGAAATAACCGCGAGCGAGCAGTACTTC	CASSEITASEQYF
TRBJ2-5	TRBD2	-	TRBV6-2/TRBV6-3	TGTGCCAGCAGTTACTCGAGGGGACTAGCGGGGAAAGAGACCCAGTACTTC	CASSYSRGLAGKETQYF
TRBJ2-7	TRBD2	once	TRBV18	TGTGCCAGCTCACCACCCGGGAGGGCCTACGAGCAGTACTTC	CASSPPGRAYEQYF
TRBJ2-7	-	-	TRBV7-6	TGTGCCAGCAGCCAAACGCCCGACTTAACCTCCTACGAGCAGTACTTC	CASSQTPDLTSYEQYF
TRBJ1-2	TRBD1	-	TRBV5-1	TGCGCCAGCAGCTTGGAGGGGGCGAATTTCTATGGCTACACCTTC	CASSLEGANFYGYTF
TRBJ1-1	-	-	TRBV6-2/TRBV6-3	TGTGCCAGCAGTCCAGACAGGTTGCCGCGGGGGGTGAACACTGAAGCTTTCTTT	CASSPDRLPRGVNTEAFF
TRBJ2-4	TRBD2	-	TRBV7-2	TGTGCCAGCAGCTCCGTAGCGGGAGGGCACATTCAGTACTTC	CASSSVAGGHIQYF
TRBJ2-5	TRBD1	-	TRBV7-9	TGTGCCAGCAGCTTAAGGGGACAGGGTCAAGAGACCCAGTACTTC	CASSLRGQGQETQYF
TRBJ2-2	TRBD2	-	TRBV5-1	TGCGCCAGCAGCCCCGGGACTAGGCCCACCGGGGAGCTGTTTTTT	CASSPGTRPTGELFF
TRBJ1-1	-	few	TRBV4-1	TGCGCCAGCAGCCAAACACCGAACAGGAACACTGAAGCTTTCTTT	CASSQTPNRNTEAFF
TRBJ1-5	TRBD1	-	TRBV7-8	TGTGCCAGCAGCCCGAGACAGGGCTTTAGCAATCAGCCCCAGCATTTT	CASSPRQGFSNQPQHF
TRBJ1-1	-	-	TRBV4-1	TGCGCCAGCAGCCTTAAAGCTAACACTGAAGCTTTCTTT	CASSLKANTEAFF
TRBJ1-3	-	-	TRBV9	TGTGCCAGCAGCGTATCGGGCTCTGGAAACACCATATATTTT	CASSVSGSGNTIYF
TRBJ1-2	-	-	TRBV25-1	TGTGCCAGCAGTGAATACTCTGGCTACACCTTC	CASSEYSGYTF
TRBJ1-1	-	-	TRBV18	TGTGCCAGCGCGCTTGGGACCGGGAGCACTGAAGCTTTCTTT	CASALGTGSTEAFF
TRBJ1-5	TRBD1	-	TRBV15	TGTGCCACCACCCCCGGGACAGGAAAAAATCAGCCCCAGCATTTT	CATTPGTGKNQPQHF
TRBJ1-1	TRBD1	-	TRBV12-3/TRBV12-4	TGTGCCAGCAGTCGTTGGGGCAGGGGGCAGGCTTTCTTT	CASSRWGRGQAFF
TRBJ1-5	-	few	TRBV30	TGTGCCTGGAGTGCTTCCGGGACAACCTATCAGCCCCAGCATTTT	CAWSASGTTYQPQHF
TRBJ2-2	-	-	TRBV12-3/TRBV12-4	TGTGCCAGCAGTTTCTTCAGCACCGGGGAGCTGTTTTTT	CASSFFSTGELFF
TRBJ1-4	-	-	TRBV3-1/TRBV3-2	TGTGCCAGCAGCCAAACGACAGGCGTTAATGAAAAACTGTTTTTT	CASSQTTGVNEKLFF
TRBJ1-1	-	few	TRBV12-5	TGTGCTAGTGGTTTTGGGGGGGACACTGAAGCTTTCTTT	CASGFGGDTEAFF
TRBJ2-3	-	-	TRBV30	TGTGCCGAGAGAAGGGGGATCACAGATACGCAGTATTTT	CAERRGITDTQYF
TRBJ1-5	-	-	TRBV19	TGTGCCAGTAGGGGAGGGCTCGGGAATCAGCCCCAGCATTTT	CASRGGLGNQPQHF
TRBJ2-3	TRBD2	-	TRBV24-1	TGTGCCACCAGTGACCATAGCGGGGGGCCCACAGATACGCAGTATTTT	CATSDHSGGPTDTQYF
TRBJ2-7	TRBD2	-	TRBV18	TGTGCCAGCTCCTCTAGCGGGAGGGTGTACGAGCAGTACTTC	CASSSSGRVYEQYF
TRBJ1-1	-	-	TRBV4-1	TGCGCCAGCAGCCTAAGGGAGGACACTGAAGCTTTCTTT	CASSLREDTEAFF
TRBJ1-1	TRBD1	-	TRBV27	TGTGCCAGCAGCCGACCCACGCTACAGGGGGGGAAGAACACTGAAGCTTTCTTT	CASSRPTLQGGKNTEAFF
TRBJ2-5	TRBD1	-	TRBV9	TGTGCCAGCAACCGGGACAGTTCTATGGAGACCCAGTACTTC	CASNRDSSMETQYF
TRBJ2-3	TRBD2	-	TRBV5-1	TGCGCCAGCAGCCCCCGGTGGGGCGGGAGCGAAAGCACAGATACGCAGTATTTT	CASSPRWGGSESTDTQYF
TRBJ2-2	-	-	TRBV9	TGTGCCAGCAAAAGAGGAGCCGCGAACACCGGGGAGCTGTTTTTT	CASKRGAANTGELFF
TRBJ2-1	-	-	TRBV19	TGTGCCAGTAGTATAGACGAACAGACCTACAATGAGCAGTTCTTC	CASSIDEQTYNEQFF
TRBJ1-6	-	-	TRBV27	TGTGCCAGCAGTCTCATGGCCGCCTTAATTTCACCCCTCCACTTT	CASSLMAALISPLHF
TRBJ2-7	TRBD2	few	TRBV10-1	TGCGCCAGCAGTATCGGACTAGTGGGCGAGCAGTACTTC	CASSIGLVGEQYF
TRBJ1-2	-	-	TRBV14	TGTGCCAGAGGACAGTATGGCTACACCTTC	CARGQYGYTF
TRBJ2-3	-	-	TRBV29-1	TGCAGCGTTGAACGTGGAGGCACAGATACGCAGTATTTT	CSVERGGTDTQYF
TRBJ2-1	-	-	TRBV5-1	TGCGCCAGCAGCTCAGCAGGGAACAATGAGCAGTTCTTC	CASSSAGNNEQFF
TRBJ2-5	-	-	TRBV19	TGTGCCAGTAGTATTACGGGTCTCTCTGGGACCCAGTACTTC	CASSITGLSGTQYF
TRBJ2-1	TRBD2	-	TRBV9	TGTGCCAGCAGCACCGGGACTAGCGGGAGAGACAATGAGCAGTTCTTC	CASSTGTSGRDNEQFF
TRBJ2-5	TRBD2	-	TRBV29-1	TGCAGCGTTGCGGTGGTAGCGGGAGGCCCTGGGCCCCAAGAGACCCAGTACTTC	CSVAVVAGGPGPQETQYF
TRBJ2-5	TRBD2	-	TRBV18	TGTGCCAGCTCACCACGGGGGGGCCAAGAGACCCAGTACTTC	CASSPRGGQETQYF
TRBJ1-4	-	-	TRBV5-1	TGCGCCAGCAGCTCCTCGGGGGTTAATGAAAAACTGTTTTTT	CASSSSGVNEKLFF
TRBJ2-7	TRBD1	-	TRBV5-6	TGTGCCAGCAGACAGACAGGGGGCTCCAACTACGAGCAGTACTTC	CASRQTGGSNYEQYF
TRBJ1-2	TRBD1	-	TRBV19	TGTGCCAGTTCGTTACCAAGACAGGGCCTCTATGGCTACACCTTC	CASSLPRQGLYGYTF